These 11 T cell receptor beta chains were all obtained from the same sample, sequenced in a study of blood T cell repertoires in COVID-19. This table comes from immunoSEQ multiplex PCR, and its TCRdb copy is limited to in-frame clones, with some not included. The profile shows 300,000 to 350,000 clones, around 90% of them singletons. Sequenced: peripheral blood. All receptors come from a man aged 18 to 30 with active or convalescent COVID-19.

This chain uses TRBV18 with TRBJ2-5, with TRBD2 matching 7 bases. CDR1 is KGHSH and CDR2 is LQKENI in the germline V gene. The CDR3 loop spans 14 amino acids. After removal of 7 bases from V and 4 bases from J, the junction contained 9 bases not matched to a gene. Here the CDR3 DNA reads TGTGCCAGCTGCGGGGGAGTTGGTGCAGAGACCCAGTACTTC. Its protein is CASCGGVGAETQYF.

This clone was detected a few times. The chain carries TRBV28 and TRBJ1-4; no definite D call. Per the germline V gene, CDR1 is MDHEN and CDR2 is SYDVKM. The CDR3 runs to 17 residues. V dropped 2 bases and J dropped 4 bases, with 17 bases sitting between them. CDR3 DNA sequence: TGTGCCAGCAGTTTAACCTCCGGAGGGCGATTTAATGAAAAACTGTTTTTT. Translation gives CASSLTSGGRFNEKLFF.

The gene calls are TRBV19 and TRBJ1-4; 9 nucleotides line up with TRBD1. Trimming cost V 7 bases and J 0 bases; bases outside gene matches: 6. This CDR3 contains 16 residues. Per germline, CDR1 LNHDA and CDR2 SQIVND (reference sequence). CDR3 DNA: TGTGCCAGTAAAAAGGACAGGGGTACAACTAATGAAAAACTGTTTTTT. This codes for CASKKDRGTTNEKLFF.

V gene TRBV4-2 combines with J gene TRBJ2-7; TRBD2 agrees at 12 bases. Germline values: CDR1 LGHNA, CDR2 YNFKEQ. The CDR3 covers 16 residues. V shed 1 base and J 5 bases; nucleotides not matched to a gene: 6. CDR3 coding DNA: TGTGCCAGCAGCCAAGGGACTAGCGGGGAATTTGACGAGCAGTACTTC. This gives the protein CASSQGTSGEFDEQYF.

V gene TRBV4-3 combines with J gene TRBJ2-1, with D perhaps TRBD1 (5 bases). Trimming left V 3 bases short and J 1 base short, with 10 bases between. There are 15 residues in the CDR3. Germline CDR1 is LGHNA and CDR2 is YSLEER. CDR3 in DNA: TGCGCCAGCAGCCATCAAGACAGTTCCTACAATGAGCAGTTCTTC. Translating gives CASSHQDSSYNEQFF.

This chain links TRBV6-6 with TRBJ2-2; TRBD2 matches 8 bases. V shed 6 bases and J 0 bases; nucleotides not matched to a gene: 3. CDR3 length equals 15 residues. Germline CDR1 reads MNHNY; CDR2 reads SVGAGI (reference sequence). The DNA for the CDR3 is TGTGCCAGCAGCCTGGGACTAGCGAACACCGGGGAGCTGTTTTTT. Its protein product is CASSLGLANTGELFF.

The chain uses TRBV27 and TRBJ2-7; D is ambiguous. Germline V lookup: CDR1 MNHEY, CDR2 SMNVEV (reference sequence). Between the trimmed V and J ends, which lost 4 bases and 5 bases, there was a span of 18 bases. CDR3 size: 15 residues. DNA for the CDR3: TGTGCCAGCAGTTCCCGCTCAGGTCCGTTGGACGAGCAGTACTTC. Protein sequence: CASSSRSGPLDEQYF.

The chain combines TRBV7-2 with TRBJ2-5, with 7 positions matching TRBD1. The germline V gene encodes CDR1 SGHTA and CDR2 FQGNSA. This CDR3 region has 16 residues. The V gene end was trimmed by 3 bases and the J gene end by 5 bases; junction bases not matched to a gene: 12. CDR3 nucleotides: TGTGCCAGCAGCTTTCGACAGGGTTTCCAAGCGGAGACCCAGTACTTC. This codes for CASSFRQGFQAETQYF.

This clone was counted only a few times. The V and J genes are TRBV2 and TRBJ1-6; 8 nucleotides match TRBD1. This CDR3 is 16 amino acids long. The germline V gene has CDR1 SNHLY and CDR2 FYNNEI. Losses at the gene ends were 8 bases for V and 0 bases for J; bases not matched to a gene: 6. The CDR3 sequence: CASGRQGSSYNSPLHF. The CDR3 nucleotides are TGTGCCAGCGGGAGACAGGGGAGCTCCTATAATTCACCCCTCCACTTT.

This clone was detected a few times. The rearrangement uses TRBV5-1 and TRBJ1-1; D uncertain. The CDR3 covers 14 residues. The germline V gene encodes CDR1 SGHRS and CDR2 YFSETQ. V lost 1 base to trimming and J lost 1 base, with 8 bases between them. CDR3 DNA sequence: TGCGCCAGCAGCTTGTCGGAGAGGAACACTGAAGCTTTCTTT. Translated, it gives CASSLSERNTEAFF.

The rearrangement uses TRBV10-1 and TRBJ2-1; TRBD2 aligns across 8 bases. Germline CDR1 reads WNHNN; CDR2 reads SYGVQD (reference sequence). J lost 8 bases, V lost 6 bases, and 6 bases had no gene match. The CDR3 length is 13 residues. CDR3 coding DNA: TGCGCCAGCAGCCCCGGGAGGGGAGATGAGCAGTTCTTC. Translation gives CASSPGRGDEQFF.